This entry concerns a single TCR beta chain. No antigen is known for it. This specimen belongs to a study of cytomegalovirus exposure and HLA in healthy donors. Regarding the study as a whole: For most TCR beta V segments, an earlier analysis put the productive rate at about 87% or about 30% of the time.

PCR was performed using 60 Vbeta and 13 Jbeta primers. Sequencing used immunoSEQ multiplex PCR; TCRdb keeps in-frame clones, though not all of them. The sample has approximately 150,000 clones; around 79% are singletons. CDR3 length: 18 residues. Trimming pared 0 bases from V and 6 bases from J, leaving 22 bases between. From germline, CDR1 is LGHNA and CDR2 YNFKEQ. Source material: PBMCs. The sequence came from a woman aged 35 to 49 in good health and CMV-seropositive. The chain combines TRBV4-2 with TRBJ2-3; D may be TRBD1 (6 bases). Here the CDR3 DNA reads TGTGCCAGCAGCCAAGATTACAGTCAGGGGACGAAAAGGGATACGCAGTATTTT. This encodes CASSQDYSQGTKRDTQYF.